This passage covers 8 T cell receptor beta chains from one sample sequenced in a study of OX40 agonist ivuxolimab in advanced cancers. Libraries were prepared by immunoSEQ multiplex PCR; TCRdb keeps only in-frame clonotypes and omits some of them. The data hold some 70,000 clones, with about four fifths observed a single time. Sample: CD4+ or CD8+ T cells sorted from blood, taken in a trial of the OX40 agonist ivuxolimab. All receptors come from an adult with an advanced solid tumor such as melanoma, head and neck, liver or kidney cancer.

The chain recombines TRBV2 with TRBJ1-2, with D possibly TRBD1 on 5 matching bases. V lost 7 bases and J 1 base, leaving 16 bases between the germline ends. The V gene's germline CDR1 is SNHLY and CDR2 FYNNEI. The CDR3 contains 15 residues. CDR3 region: CASTSDTYDNYGYTF. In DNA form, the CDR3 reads TGTGCCAGCACCTCGGACACGTACGATAACTATGGCTACACCTTC.

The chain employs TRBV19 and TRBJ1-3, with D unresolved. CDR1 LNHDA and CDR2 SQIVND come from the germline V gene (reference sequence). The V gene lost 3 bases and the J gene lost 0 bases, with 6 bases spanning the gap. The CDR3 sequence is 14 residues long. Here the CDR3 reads CASSIGVSGNTIYF. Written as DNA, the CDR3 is TGTGCCAGTAGTATCGGGGTCTCTGGAAACACCATATATTTT.

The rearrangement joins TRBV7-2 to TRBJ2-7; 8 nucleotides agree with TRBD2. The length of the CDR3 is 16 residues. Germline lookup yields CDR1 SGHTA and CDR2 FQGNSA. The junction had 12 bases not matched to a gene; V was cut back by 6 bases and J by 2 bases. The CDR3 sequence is CASRYAASGGTYEQYF. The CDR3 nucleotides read TGTGCCAGCAGATACGCGGCGAGCGGGGGTACCTACGAGCAGTACTTC. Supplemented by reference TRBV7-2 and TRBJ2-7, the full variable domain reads GAGVSQSPSNKVTEKGKDVELRCDPISGHTALYWYRQSLGQGLEFLIYFQGNSAPDKSGLPSDRFSAERTGGSVSTLTIQRTQQEDSAVYLCASRYAASGGTYEQYFGPGTRLTVT.

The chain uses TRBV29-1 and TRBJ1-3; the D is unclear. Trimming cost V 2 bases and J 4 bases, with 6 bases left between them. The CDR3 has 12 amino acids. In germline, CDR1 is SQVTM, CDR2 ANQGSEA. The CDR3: CSVEYGGNTIYF. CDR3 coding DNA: TGCAGCGTTGAATATGGGGGAAACACCATATATTTT. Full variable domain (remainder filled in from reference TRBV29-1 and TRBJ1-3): SAVISQKPSRDICQRGTSLTIQCQVDSQVTMMFWYRQQPGQSLTLIATANQGSEATYESGFVIDKFPISRPNLTFSTLTVSNMSPEDSSIYLCSVEYGGNTIYFGEGSWLTVV.

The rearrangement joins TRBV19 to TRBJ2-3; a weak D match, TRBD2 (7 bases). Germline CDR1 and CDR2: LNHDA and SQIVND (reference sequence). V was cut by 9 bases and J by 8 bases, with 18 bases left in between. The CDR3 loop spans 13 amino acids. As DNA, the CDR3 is TGTGCCAGCCGCCCGGGGGGCCGGGGTACGCAGTATTTT. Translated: CASRPGGRGTQYF.

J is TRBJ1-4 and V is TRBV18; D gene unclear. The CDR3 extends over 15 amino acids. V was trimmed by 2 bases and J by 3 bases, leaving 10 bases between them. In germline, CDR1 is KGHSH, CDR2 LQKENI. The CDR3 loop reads CASSPDNMANEKLFF. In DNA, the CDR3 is TGTGCCAGCTCACCAGACAATATGGCTAATGAAAAACTGTTTTTT.

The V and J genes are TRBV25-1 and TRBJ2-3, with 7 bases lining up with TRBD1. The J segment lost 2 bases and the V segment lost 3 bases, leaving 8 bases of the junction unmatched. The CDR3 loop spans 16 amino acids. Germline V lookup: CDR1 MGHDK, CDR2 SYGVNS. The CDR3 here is CASSEGQLTATDTQYF. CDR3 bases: TGTGCCAGCAGTGAGGGACAGCTTACCGCCACAGATACGCAGTATTTT.

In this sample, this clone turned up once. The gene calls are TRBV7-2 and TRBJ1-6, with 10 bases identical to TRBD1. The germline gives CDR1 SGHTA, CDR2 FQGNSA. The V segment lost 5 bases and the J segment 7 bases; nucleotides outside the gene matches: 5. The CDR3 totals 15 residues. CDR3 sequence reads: CASSPDRGRNSPLHF. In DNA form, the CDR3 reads TGTGCCAGCAGCCCCGACAGGGGGCGGAATTCACCCCTCCACTTT.